The clone carrying this T cell receptor (beta chain) was counted at least ten times. The data were obtained in a study of CD8 T cells in ankylosing spondylitis. This CDR3 region has 12 residues. The ends were cut back, 4 bases at V and 8 bases at J, with 11 bases in the middle. Germline CDR1 is MDHEN and CDR2 is SYDVKM. TCRdb used MiXCR to reprocess the 5' RACE reads, holding one entry per CDR3 protein. The table shows more than 100,000 distinct CDR3 sequences, with around 10% occurring only once. Sequenced input: blood, either unsorted or a sorted T cell fraction (not recorded which). The TCR sequence derives from a female donor with ankylosing spondylitis or in good health (not recorded which). This chain links TRBV28 with TRBJ1-2, with D possibly TRBD1 on 5 matching bases. The CDR3: CASSSDGDGYTF. As DNA, the CDR3 is TGTGCCAGCAGTTCTGACGGGGACGGCTACACCTTC.